This T cell receptor beta chain is drawn from a study of blood T cell repertoires in COVID-19. CDR3 size: 15 residues. With V trimmed by 4 bases and J by 4 bases, 6 bases remained unmatched. CDR1 is SGHRS, CDR2 YFSETQ, per germline. The table came from immunoSEQ multiplex PCR; TCRdb's copy has only in-frame clones and leaves some out. The sample yields more than 250,000 clones, 85% to 90% seen once. What was sequenced was PBMCs or T cells enriched from blood (not recorded which). This TCR was sampled from a woman younger than 30 who had recovered from COVID-19. The V and J genes are TRBV5-1 and TRBJ1-1; 11 bases align to TRBD1. The CDR3 protein is CASSTGQGAFTEAFF. As DNA, the CDR3 is TGCGCCAGCAGCACCGGACAGGGGGCCTTCACTGAAGCTTTCTTT. The complete variable domain, with remaining parts taken from reference TRBV5-1 and TRBJ1-1, reads KAGVTQTPRYLIKTRGQQVTLSCSPISGHRSVSWYQQTPGQGLQFLFEYFSETQRNKGNFPGRFSGRQFSNSRSEMNVSTLELGDSALYLCASSTGQGAFTEAFFGQGTRLTVV.